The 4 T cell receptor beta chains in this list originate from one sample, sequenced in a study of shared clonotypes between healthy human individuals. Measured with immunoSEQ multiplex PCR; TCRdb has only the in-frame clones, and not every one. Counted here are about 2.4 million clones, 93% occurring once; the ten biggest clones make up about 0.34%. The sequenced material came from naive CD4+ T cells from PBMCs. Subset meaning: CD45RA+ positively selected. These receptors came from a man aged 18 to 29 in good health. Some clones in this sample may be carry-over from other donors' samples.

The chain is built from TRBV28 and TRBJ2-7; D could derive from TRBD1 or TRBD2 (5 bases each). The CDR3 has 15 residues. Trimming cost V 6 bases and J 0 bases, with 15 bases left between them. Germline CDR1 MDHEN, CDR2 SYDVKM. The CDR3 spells CASRPGTRSSYEQYF. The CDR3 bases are TGTGCCAGCAGGCCCGGGACGAGGAGCTCCTACGAGCAGTACTTC.

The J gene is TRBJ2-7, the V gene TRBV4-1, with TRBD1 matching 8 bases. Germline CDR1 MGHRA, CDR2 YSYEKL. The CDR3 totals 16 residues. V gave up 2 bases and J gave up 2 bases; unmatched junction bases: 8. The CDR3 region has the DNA TGCGCCAGCAGCCAATCTCCGGGACAGGCGACCTACGAGCAGTACTTC. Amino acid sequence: CASSQSPGQATYEQYF.

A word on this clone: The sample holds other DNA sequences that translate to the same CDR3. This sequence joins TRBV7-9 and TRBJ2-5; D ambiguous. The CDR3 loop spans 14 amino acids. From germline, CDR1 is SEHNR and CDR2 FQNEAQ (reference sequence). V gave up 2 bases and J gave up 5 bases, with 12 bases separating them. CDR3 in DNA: TGTGCCAGCAGCTTAAGGCAGGTGGCGGAGACCCAGTACTTC. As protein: CASSLRQVAETQYF.

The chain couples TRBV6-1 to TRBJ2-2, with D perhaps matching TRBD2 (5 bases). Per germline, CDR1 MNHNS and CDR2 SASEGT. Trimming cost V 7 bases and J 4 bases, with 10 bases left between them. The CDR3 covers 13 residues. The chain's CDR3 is CASIDYSTGELFF. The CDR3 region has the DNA TGTGCCAGCATTGACTACTCCACCGGGGAGCTGTTTTTT.